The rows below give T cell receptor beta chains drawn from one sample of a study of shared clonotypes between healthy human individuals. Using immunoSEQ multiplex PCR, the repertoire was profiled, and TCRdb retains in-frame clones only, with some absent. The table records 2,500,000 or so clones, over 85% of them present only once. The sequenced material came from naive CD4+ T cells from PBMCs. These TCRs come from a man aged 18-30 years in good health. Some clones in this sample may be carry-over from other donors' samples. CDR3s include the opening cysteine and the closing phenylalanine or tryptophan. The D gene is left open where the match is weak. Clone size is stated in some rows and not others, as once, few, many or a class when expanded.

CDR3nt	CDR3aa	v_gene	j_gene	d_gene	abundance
TGTGCCAGCAGCGACGCACAGGGAGGTGTTTACACTGAAGCTTTCTTT	CASSDAQGGVYTEAFF	TRBV9	TRBJ1-1	.	few
TGTGCCAGCAGCGTAGTTCGGGCTACGAACACTGAAGCTTTCTTT	CASSVVRATNTEAFF	TRBV9	TRBJ1-1	.	.
TGTGCCACCAGCAGAGATCAAGGCCTTTTAGGGGAAGCTTTCTTT	CATSRDQGLLGEAFF	TRBV15	TRBJ1-1	.	.
TGTGCCAGCAGTGTTGGCAGGGGGCATGGCTACACCTTC	CASSVGRGHGYTF	TRBV2	TRBJ1-2	TRBD1	.
TGTGCCAGTAGTATACTAGCGGGTGGCTCCTACAATGAGCAGTTCTTC	CASSILAGGSYNEQFF	TRBV19	TRBJ2-1	TRBD2	.
TGTGCCTCCTCGGGGTTTGGGGGGAGGCACACAGATACGCAGTATTTT	CASSGFGGRHTDTQYF	TRBV28	TRBJ2-3	.	.
TGCGCCAGCAGCTTGGCAAGTCAGGCAGCCTACGAGCAGTACTTC	CASSLASQAAYEQYF	TRBV5-1	TRBJ2-7	.	.
TGTGCCAGCAGCGTAGGTCGGGCGGGCCCAACGACGTCCTATGGCTACACCTTC	CASSVGRAGPTTSYGYTF	TRBV9	TRBJ1-2	.	.
TGTGCCAGCAGTTACTCGACCGCTGGAAACACCATATATTTT	CASSYSTAGNTIYF	TRBV6-5	TRBJ1-3	.	.
TGCGCCAGCAGCATGACTAGCGGGGGAACCTACGAGCAGTACTTC	CASSMTSGGTYEQYF	TRBV5-1	TRBJ2-7	TRBD2	.
TGTGCCAGCAGGAACAGGGGGCCCACCGGGGAGCTGTTTTTT	CASRNRGPTGELFF	TRBV6-5	TRBJ2-2	TRBD1	.
TGTGCCAGCAGTGAACAGCGGGCCATGAACACCGGGGAGCTGTTTTTT	CASSEQRAMNTGELFF	TRBV2	TRBJ2-2	.	once
TGTGCCAGCAGCCCGGCAGGGTCTTCCTACGAGCAGTACTTC	CASSPAGSSYEQYF	TRBV28	TRBJ2-7	.	.
TGTGCCAGCAGTGTCACGGGACAGGGGTTTAGGGATACGCAGTATTTT	CASSVTGQGFRDTQYF	TRBV28	TRBJ2-3	TRBD1	once
TGTGCCAGCAGTAGGGACAGGAGGAACACTGAAGCTTTCTTT	CASSRDRRNTEAFF	TRBV7-2	TRBJ1-1	TRBD1	once
TGCGCCAGCAGCCTACTGGGACAGGGGGCCGATCAGCCCCAGCATTTT	CASSLLGQGADQPQHF	TRBV5-1	TRBJ1-5	TRBD1	.
TGCGCCAGCAGCAACGCCGGGACAGGGGGTCCGAAAGCTTTCTTT	CASSNAGTGGPKAFF	TRBV5-1	TRBJ1-1	TRBD1	.
TGTGCCAGCTCACCAGGGGCGGCGGGGGCCTACAATGAGCAGTTCTTC	CASSPGAAGAYNEQFF	TRBV18	TRBJ2-1	TRBD2	.
TGTGCCAGTAGTGACTCGGACAGGGGGTTTGGGGAGCTGTTTTTT	CASSDSDRGFGELFF	TRBV19	TRBJ2-2	TRBD1	.
TGTGCCAGCAGCCGAATCCGGGACAGAGACATTCAGTACTTC	CASSRIRDRDIQYF	TRBV28	TRBJ2-4	TRBD1	.
TGTGCCAGCAGTGACTGGATCGGCGAGCAGTACTTC	CASSDWIGEQYF	TRBV6-1	TRBJ2-7	.	.
TGTGCCACCCAGACAGGGGGGACCGGGGAGCTGTTTTTT	CATQTGGTGELFF	TRBV28	TRBJ2-2	TRBD1	.
TGTGCCAGCAGCTTAGAGTTCACCCGGGGGCTGGATGAAAAACTGTTTTTT	CASSLEFTRGLDEKLFF	TRBV11-2	TRBJ1-4	.	.
TGTGCCAGCAGCATGACCGGGACATATAACAATGAGCAGTTCTTC	CASSMTGTYNNEQFF	TRBV9	TRBJ2-1	.	once
TGTGCCAGCAGCCTAGCGGTGGTCTCCTACAATGAGCAGTTCTTC	CASSLAVVSYNEQFF	TRBV7-8	TRBJ2-1	TRBD2	.
TGTGCCAGCTGGGGGACAGGGTACCAGCCCCAGCATTTT	CASWGTGYQPQHF	TRBV6-1	TRBJ1-5	TRBD1	.
TGTGCCAGCAGCTTAATCAGGGGGCCAAGAAGGCGAAGCTACACCTTC	CASSLIRGPRRRSYTF	TRBV7-9	TRBJ1-2	TRBD1	.
TGTGCCAGCTCACCTCCATCCGCTGACGAGCAGTACTTC	CASSPPSADEQYF	TRBV18	TRBJ2-7	.	.
TGTGCCAGCACAACCCGGACAGGGACGGACGAGCAGTACTTC	CASTTRTGTDEQYF	TRBV7-9	TRBJ2-7	TRBD1	.
TGTGCCAGCAGCTGGGATGTCCCGGGGGAAAAACTGTTTTTT	CASSWDVPGEKLFF	TRBV5-5	TRBJ1-4	.	.
TGTGCCAGCTCACCCTTTACAGGGGCTCTCTACGAGCAGTACTTC	CASSPFTGALYEQYF	TRBV18	TRBJ2-7	TRBD1	.
TGTGCCAGCAGTGAGGGTTTAGTCGGAGGGGATGAAAAACTGTTTTTT	CASSEGLVGGDEKLFF	TRBV2	TRBJ1-4	.	.
TGTGCCAGCAGCCAGACAGCGGCGGGGCCCCACAACCTAGAAGAGACCCAGTACTTC	CASSQTAAGPHNLEETQYF	TRBV4-2	TRBJ2-5	.	.
TGTGCCAGCAAGGCGGCTAGCGGCCCCGGGGATGAGCAGTTCTTC	CASKAASGPGDEQFF	TRBV6-6	TRBJ2-1	TRBD2	.
TGTGCCAGTAGTATCATCTCGGCAGGGGACCGCTACGAGCAGTACTTC	CASSIISAGDRYEQYF	TRBV19	TRBJ2-7	.	.
TGTGCCAGCAGCCCCGGACAGGGGGCAGGGCCCCAGCATTTT	CASSPGQGAGPQHF	TRBV7-3	TRBJ1-5	TRBD1	.
TGCAGTGCTAACGGGAACACTGAAGCTTTCTTT	CSANGNTEAFF	TRBV20-1	TRBJ1-1	.	few
TGTGCCAGCAGAACCGGGACAGGGAACTTCGGGGAGCTGTTTTTT	CASRTGTGNFGELFF	TRBV7-3	TRBJ2-2	TRBD1	.
TGCGCCAGCAGCTTGAGGGCCTTCAGCGGGAGGTACAATGAGCAGTTCTTC	CASSLRAFSGRYNEQFF	TRBV5-1	TRBJ2-1	TRBD2	.
TGTGCCAGCAGCAACCAACGCACAGGGGTAAGCAATCAGCCCCAGCATTTT	CASSNQRTGVSNQPQHF	TRBV21-1	TRBJ1-5	.	.
TGTGCCAGCAGTTCAACAGGGAACTATGGCTACACCTTC	CASSSTGNYGYTF	TRBV28	TRBJ1-2	.	.
TGTGCCAGCAGGCGAACGGGAGTTAACTATGGCTACACCTTC	CASRRTGVNYGYTF	TRBV28	TRBJ1-2	.	.
TGTGCCTGGAGTTCGGGGAGTACCGGGGAGCTGTTTTTT	CAWSSGSTGELFF	TRBV30	TRBJ2-2	.	.
TGTGCCAGCAGCACACGGGGAAACAACCACGAGCAGTACTTC	CASSTRGNNHEQYF	TRBV11-1	TRBJ2-7	.	.
TGTGCCAGCTCCCGGACTCAGAGCTCCTACAATGAGCAGTTCTTC	CASSRTQSSYNEQFF	TRBV18	TRBJ2-1	.	once
TGTGCCAGCAGCTCCGGGGGAGGCGGAGTCAACAATGAGCAGTTCTTC	CASSSGGGGVNNEQFF	TRBV5-4	TRBJ2-1	.	.
TGTGCCAGTGGCCGGGACAGGACTAGGTACTTC	CASGRDRTRYF	TRBV27	TRBJ2-7	.	.
TGTGCCAGCAGCTTAACGATGGGAACTGAAGCTTTCTTT	CASSLTMGTEAFF	TRBV7-3	TRBJ1-1	.	.
TGTGCCAGCAGCCCCTGGGACAGGGATAATTCACCCCTCCACTTT	CASSPWDRDNSPLHF	TRBV28	TRBJ1-6	TRBD1	.
TGCGCCAGCAGCTTGGTAACTAGCGGGAGTATCAATGAGCAGTTCTTC	CASSLVTSGSINEQFF	TRBV5-1	TRBJ2-1	TRBD2	once
TGCGCCAGCAGCAAGGACAGGCCGAACACTGAAGCTTTCTTT	CASSKDRPNTEAFF	TRBV5-1	TRBJ1-1	TRBD1	.
TGTGCCAGCAGCCTAGTGGGGACGAGAAATGAGCAGTTCTTC	CASSLVGTRNEQFF	TRBV9	TRBJ2-1	.	.
TGTGCCAGCAGTGAGGCTAGCGGGGGATACAATGAGCAGTTCTTC	CASSEASGGYNEQFF	TRBV6-1	TRBJ2-1	TRBD2	.